The clone carrying this T cell receptor (beta chain) was observed once. The method was immunoSEQ multiplex PCR; TCRdb's version includes in-frame clones alone and lacks a portion of them. Of approximately 320,000 clones in the sample, more than 90% are singletons; the top ten hold 2% to 3%. This specimen comes from a study of blood T cell repertoires in COVID-19. Study-wide background: Samples taken during acute and convalescent COVID-19 were collected in the United States, Italy and Spain.

CDR1 is SGHDT, CDR2 YYEEEE, per germline. The CDR3 has 15 amino acids. Trimming took 2 bases from V and 5 from J; bases not matched to a gene: 5. The cohort comprised adults aged roughly 18 to 100 years residing in approximately 25 US areas. The clonotype was recovered from a man aged 60 to 69 who had recovered from COVID-19. The V call is TRBV5-6, the J call TRBJ2-1; 9 bases are a match to TRBD2. Sequenced: PBMCs or T cells enriched from blood (not recorded which). The CDR3 protein is CASSFGGRADNEQFF. The CDR3 nucleotides are TGTGCCAGCAGCTTCGGCGGGAGGGCCGACAATGAGCAGTTCTTC. Together with reference TRBV5-6 and TRBJ2-1, the CDR3 gives the full variable domain: DAGVTQSPTHLIKTRGQQVTLRCSPKSGHDTVSWYQQALGQGPQFIFQYYEEEERQRGNFPDRFSGHQFPNYSSELNVNALLLGDSALYLCASSFGGRADNEQFFGPGTRLTVL.